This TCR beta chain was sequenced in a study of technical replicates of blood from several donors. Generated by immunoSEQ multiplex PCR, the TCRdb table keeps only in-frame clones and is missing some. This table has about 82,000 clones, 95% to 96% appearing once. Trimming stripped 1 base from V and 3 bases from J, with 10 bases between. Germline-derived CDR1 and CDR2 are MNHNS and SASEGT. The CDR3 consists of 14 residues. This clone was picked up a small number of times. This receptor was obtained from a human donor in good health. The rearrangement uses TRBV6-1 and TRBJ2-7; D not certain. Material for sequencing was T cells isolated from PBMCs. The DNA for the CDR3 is TGTGCCAGCAGTGAAGGACACGATCGCTACGAGCAGTACTTC. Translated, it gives CASSEGHDRYEQYF.